These 15 T cell receptor beta chains were sequenced from one sample in a study of PD-1 blockade in mismatch repair-deficient tumors. Only in-frame clones appear in the TCRdb table, and some are missing; sequencing was by immunoSEQ multiplex PCR. The sample holds 45,000 to 60,000 clones, 78% seen once. Sequences were derived from peripheral blood, sampled 4 weeks after starting pembrolizumab. These receptors were taken from an adult with mismatch repair-deficient cancer.

The CDR3 region is CSVDRTGKGEQFF. In nucleotides, the CDR3 is TGCAGCGTTGACCGGACAGGGAAGGGTGAGCAGTTCTTC. The chain combines TRBV29-1 with TRBJ2-1; 8 nucleotides line up with TRBD1. Germline CDR1 reads SQVTM; CDR2 reads ANQGSEA. This CDR3 has 13 amino acids. Trimming at V came to 3 bases and at J to 9 bases, leaving 7 bases not matched to a gene.

The chain is built from TRBV5-1 and TRBJ1-4; 7 positions agree with TRBD1. Germline trimming cut 4 bases from V and 5 bases from J; bases unmatched to any gene: 5. The CDR3 totals 14 residues. CDR1 and CDR2 from the germline V gene are SGHRS and YFSETQ. Here the CDR3 DNA reads TGCGCCAGCAGCCGCCCGGGACAGAATGAAAAACTGTTTTTT. This sequence encodes CASSRPGQNEKLFF.

This clone appeared a single time. It may be a read error: a sequence one base away is much more abundant. Additional DNA sequences in this sample encode the identical CDR3. The rearrangement links TRBV27 to TRBJ1-1; no clear D gene. With 0 bases removed from V and 0 bases from J, the gap between germline ends came to 2 bases. CDR3 length: 13 amino acids. Germline lookup yields CDR1 MNHEY and CDR2 SMNVEV (reference sequence). In DNA form, the CDR3 reads TGTGCCAGCAGTTTATCTCTGAACACTGAAGCTTTCTTT. Translation: CASSLSLNTEAFF.

The chain employs TRBV2 and TRBJ1-5; D may be TRBD1 (6 bases). The CDR3 is made up of 14 amino acids. Germline V gene lookup returns CDR1 SNHLY and CDR2 FYNNEI. The ends were cut back, 4 bases at V and 6 bases at J, with 13 bases in the middle. The CDR3 spells CASSVGQGSQPQHF. The DNA for the CDR3 is TGTGCCAGCAGTGTGGGGCAGGGGAGTCAGCCCCAGCATTTT.

This sequence joins TRBV4-1 and TRBJ2-1, with D perhaps TRBD2 (6 bases). The CDR3 covers 13 residues. Germline assignment: CDR1 MGHRA and CDR2 YSYEKL. Trimming left V 3 bases short and J 9 bases short, with 12 bases between. The CDR3 reads CASSHGGPVEQFF. The DNA for the CDR3 is TGCGCCAGCAGCCACGGAGGGCCGGTTGAGCAGTTCTTC.

The genes are TRBV19 and TRBJ1-5; D is uncertain. Trimming shortened V by 6 bases and J by 3 bases, and 9 bases separated the two germline ends. The CDR3 runs 13 residues. Germline CDR1 reads LNHDA; CDR2 reads SQIVND (reference sequence). The CDR3 loop is CASRRGYNQPQHF. As DNA, the CDR3 is TGTGCCAGTAGGCGGGGTTACAATCAGCCCCAGCATTTT.

The CDR3: CASSRGWGSNQPQHF. The CDR3 DNA reads TGTGCCAGCAGTCGTGGTTGGGGTAGCAATCAGCCCCAGCATTTT. The V and J genes are TRBV6-5 and TRBJ1-5, with D unresolved. This CDR3 spans 15 amino acids. V shed 5 bases and J shed 0 bases, with 11 bases lying between them. Germline values: CDR1 MNHEY, CDR2 SVGAGI.

A few counts support this clone. The rearrangement uses TRBV9 and TRBJ2-5; 9 nucleotides agree with TRBD2. Germline loops: CDR1 SGDLS, CDR2 YYNGEE. This CDR3 has 15 amino acids. V shed 2 bases and J 5 bases; nucleotides not matched to a gene: 7. In DNA form, the CDR3 reads TGTGCCAGCAGCGTGATTAGCGGGAGAGGGGAGACCCAGTACTTC. Protein: CASSVISGRGETQYF.

The chain joins TRBV7-2 to TRBJ1-5; a possible D gene is TRBD1 (5 bases). V lost 5 bases and J lost 7, with 15 bases in between. Germline V gives CDR1 SGHTA, CDR2 FQGNSA. This CDR3 is 14 amino acids long. The CDR3 reads CASSPAPQGQPQHF. The CDR3 coding sequence is TGTGCCAGCAGCCCAGCACCCCAGGGACAGCCCCAGCATTTT.

The chain recombines TRBV18 with TRBJ2-1, with a possible D match to TRBD2 (6 bases). The germline V gene has CDR1 KGHSH and CDR2 LQKENI. The CDR3 extends over 12 amino acids. The V and J ends lost 3 bases and 8 bases respectively, with 8 bases between them. CDR3 protein: CASSPSSDEQFF. The CDR3 bases are TGTGCCAGCTCACCTTCTAGCGATGAGCAGTTCTTC.

The chain joins TRBV6-1 to TRBJ1-4; D is possibly TRBD1 (5 bases). Germline lookup yields CDR1 MNHNS and CDR2 SASEGT. Trimming removed 4 bases from V and 6 bases from J, with 15 bases in between. The CDR3 contains 15 residues. Here the CDR3 DNA reads TGTGCCAGCAGTGTTTACATGGGGGAGGATGAAAAACTGTTTTTT. Translation gives CASSVYMGEDEKLFF.

For the CDR3, the DNA is TGTGCCAGCAGTTTAGGGAACAGGAACACAGATACGCAGTATTTT. Translation gives CASSLGNRNTDTQYF. This chain connects TRBV28 to TRBJ2-3, with D possibly being TRBD1 (5 bases). This CDR3 comprises 15 residues. The V gene lost 2 bases and the J gene lost 2 bases, with 11 bases spanning the gap. Germline values: CDR1 MDHEN, CDR2 SYDVKM.

The chain has TRBV6-5 and TRBJ2-7; 7 nucleotides agree with TRBD2. CDR3 length equals 15 residues. Losses at the gene ends were 5 bases for V and 2 bases for J; bases not matched to a gene: 9. CDR1 and CDR2 (germline): MNHEY, SVGAGI. For the CDR3, the DNA is TGTGCCAGCAGTCACCGGGACTACCAAACCTACGAGCAGTACTTC. Encoded protein: CASSHRDYQTYEQYF.

The sample holds a few counts of this clone. The chain couples TRBV7-3 to TRBJ2-3; TRBD2 matches 8 bases. Germline CDR1 is SGHTA and CDR2 is FQGTGA. The CDR3 runs 13 residues. J lost 10 bases, V lost 0 bases, and 3 bases had no gene match. The CDR3 DNA reads as TGTGCCAGCAGCTTAACTAGCGGGGCTGCGCAGTATTTT. Translated: CASSLTSGAAQYF.

In DNA form, the CDR3 reads TGCGCCAGCAGCCTGGGATCAACTAATGAAAAACTGTTTTTT. Protein sequence: CASSLGSTNEKLFF. The V call is TRBV4-1, the J call TRBJ1-4; D not certain. The germline CDR1 and CDR2 sequences are MGHRA and YSYEKL. The CDR3 runs to 14 residues. The V and J ends lost 4 bases and 0 bases respectively, with 6 bases between them.